These T cell receptor beta chains were read from a single sample in a study of shared clonotypes between healthy human individuals. Sequencing was performed with immunoSEQ multiplex PCR; in TCRdb, only in-frame clones are kept and a portion is missing. The repertoire has 1.5 million to 2.5 million clones, approximately 95% of them found once; the top ten carry around 1%. Sequenced material: naive CD8+ T cells sorted from blood. Receptor source: a man younger than 35 in good health. Both conserved end residues are part of each CDR3. A D gene is named only where the DNA matches it firmly. For some rows the clone size is stated as once, few or many, or as a class when expanded; others skip it.

abundance: -; d_gene: -; v_gene: TRBV7-3; j_gene: TRBJ2-7; CDR3aa: CASSGDSYEQYF; CDR3nt: TGTGCCAGCAGCGGGGACTCCTACGAGCAGTACTTC
abundance: -; d_gene: TRBD1; v_gene: TRBV28; j_gene: TRBJ1-5; CDR3aa: CASSLGQGYQPQHF; CDR3nt: TGTGCCAGCAGTTTGGGACAGGGGTATCAGCCCCAGCATTTT
abundance: -; d_gene: -; v_gene: TRBV4-1; j_gene: TRBJ2-7; CDR3aa: CASSPNPSSYEQYF; CDR3nt: TGCGCCAGCAGCCCGAATCCGAGCTCCTACGAGCAGTACTTC
abundance: once; d_gene: -; v_gene: TRBV7-9; j_gene: TRBJ1-2; CDR3aa: CASRVEGLNYGYTF; CDR3nt: TGTGCCAGCAGAGTAGAAGGGTTGAACTATGGCTACACCTTC
abundance: -; d_gene: TRBD2; v_gene: TRBV15; j_gene: TRBJ2-1; CDR3aa: CATSRDRLAGSEQFF; CDR3nt: TGTGCCACCAGCAGAGATCGTCTAGCGGGGAGTGAGCAGTTCTTC
abundance: -; d_gene: -; v_gene: TRBV4-1; j_gene: TRBJ2-7; CDR3aa: CASSQGWQSSYEQYF; CDR3nt: TGCGCCAGCAGCCAAGGTTGGCAGTCTTCCTACGAGCAGTACTTC
abundance: -; d_gene: TRBD2; v_gene: TRBV6-6; j_gene: TRBJ2-3; CDR3aa: CASSYLAGARDTQYF; CDR3nt: TGTGCCAGCAGTTATCTAGCGGGAGCAAGAGATACGCAGTATTTT
abundance: -; d_gene: -; v_gene: TRBV4-1; j_gene: TRBJ1-1; CDR3aa: CASSQDARTTEAFF; CDR3nt: TGCGCCAGCAGCCAAGACGCCAGGACCACTGAAGCTTTCTTT
abundance: -; d_gene: TRBD2; v_gene: TRBV28; j_gene: TRBJ2-1; CDR3aa: CASSLRGTRVYNEQFF; CDR3nt: TGTGCCAGCAGTTTACGAGGGACTAGAGTATACAATGAGCAGTTCTTC
abundance: -; d_gene: -; v_gene: TRBV30; j_gene: TRBJ1-5; CDR3aa: CAWSPQTYQPQHF; CDR3nt: TGTGCCTGGTCACCTCAGACCTATCAGCCCCAGCATTTT
abundance: -; d_gene: -; v_gene: TRBV7-9; j_gene: TRBJ2-7; CDR3aa: CASSGTDYEQYF; CDR3nt: TGTGCCAGCAGCGGTACTGACTACGAGCAGTACTTC
abundance: -; d_gene: -; v_gene: TRBV7-9; j_gene: TRBJ2-5; CDR3aa: CASSVQGESGTQYF; CDR3nt: TGTGCCAGCAGCGTCCAGGGCGAAAGCGGGACCCAGTACTTC
abundance: -; d_gene: -; v_gene: TRBV10-3; j_gene: TRBJ2-7; CDR3aa: CAISVGSSSYEQYF; CDR3nt: TGTGCCATCAGTGTCGGCTCGAGCTCCTACGAGCAGTACTTC
abundance: -; d_gene: TRBD2; v_gene: TRBV5-1; j_gene: TRBJ2-7; CDR3aa: CASSLVGGGAPGEQYF; CDR3nt: TGCGCCAGCAGCTTGGTAGGCGGGGGGGCACCGGGCGAGCAGTACTTC
abundance: -; d_gene: -; v_gene: TRBV5-4; j_gene: TRBJ1-1; CDR3aa: CASTLGGYTEAFF; CDR3nt: TGTGCCAGCACCCTTGGGGGTTACACTGAAGCTTTCTTT
abundance: -; d_gene: -; v_gene: TRBV9; j_gene: TRBJ2-7; CDR3aa: CASNQGRGSYEQYF; CDR3nt: TGTGCCAGCAACCAGGGGAGGGGAAGTTACGAGCAGTACTTC
abundance: -; d_gene: TRBD1; v_gene: TRBV27; j_gene: TRBJ1-5; CDR3aa: CASSPTGSGQPQHF; CDR3nt: TGTGCCAGCAGCCCGACAGGGTCAGGGCAGCCCCAGCATTTT
abundance: -; d_gene: -; v_gene: TRBV6-5; j_gene: TRBJ2-7; CDR3aa: CASSYSQGSYEQYF; CDR3nt: TGTGCCAGCAGTTACTCACAGGGTTCCTACGAGCAGTACTTC
abundance: -; d_gene: -; v_gene: TRBV10-3; j_gene: TRBJ2-1; CDR3aa: CAISEDGYNEQFF; CDR3nt: TGTGCCATCAGTGAAGACGGTTACAATGAGCAGTTCTTC
abundance: -; d_gene: -; v_gene: TRBV19; j_gene: TRBJ1-5; CDR3aa: CASSIGTWAQGSNQPQHF; CDR3nt: TGTGCCAGTAGTATCGGAACTTGGGCACAGGGTAGCAATCAGCCCCAGCATTTT
abundance: -; d_gene: TRBD1; v_gene: TRBV25-1; j_gene: TRBJ2-7; CDR3aa: CASSERDSAHEQYF; CDR3nt: TGTGCCAGCAGTGAGAGGGACAGCGCGCACGAGCAGTACTTC
abundance: -; d_gene: -; v_gene: TRBV27; j_gene: TRBJ2-6; CDR3aa: CASSLAGGPGANVLTF; CDR3nt: TGTGCCAGCAGTTTAGCCGGGGGACCTGGGGCCAACGTCCTGACTTTC
abundance: once; d_gene: -; v_gene: TRBV28; j_gene: TRBJ2-2; CDR3aa: CASSLSYRANTGELFF; CDR3nt: TGTGCCAGCAGTTTATCGTATCGCGCGAACACCGGGGAGCTGTTTTTT
abundance: -; d_gene: TRBD2; v_gene: TRBV2; j_gene: TRBJ2-1; CDR3aa: CASTGMWLAGGYNEQFF; CDR3nt: TGTGCCAGCACCGGAATGTGGCTAGCGGGGGGATACAATGAGCAGTTCTTC
abundance: -; d_gene: -; v_gene: TRBV19; j_gene: TRBJ2-7; CDR3aa: CASSAGQSYEQYF; CDR3nt: TGTGCCAGTAGTGCAGGGCAGTCCTACGAGCAGTACTTC
abundance: -; d_gene: -; v_gene: TRBV4-3; j_gene: TRBJ2-7; CDR3aa: CASSAGTDAYEQYF; CDR3nt: TGCGCCAGCAGCGCAGGGACGGACGCCTACGAGCAGTACTTC
abundance: -; d_gene: -; v_gene: TRBV19; j_gene: TRBJ1-1; CDR3aa: CASSPRDTGRVEAFF; CDR3nt: TGTGCCAGTAGTCCGAGGGACACCGGCCGGGTTGAGGCTTTCTTT
abundance: -; d_gene: -; v_gene: TRBV27; j_gene: TRBJ2-1; CDR3aa: CASSLSSGGSYNEQFF; CDR3nt: TGTGCCAGCAGTTTATCGTCAGGGGGGTCCTACAATGAGCAGTTCTTC
abundance: -; d_gene: TRBD1; v_gene: TRBV4-3; j_gene: TRBJ2-1; CDR3aa: CASSHSGTGGNEQFF; CDR3nt: TGCGCCAGCAGCCATTCTGGGACAGGGGGCAATGAGCAGTTCTTC
abundance: -; d_gene: TRBD2; v_gene: TRBV9; j_gene: TRBJ2-7; CDR3aa: CASSVGASGGEQYF; CDR3nt: TGTGCCAGCAGCGTAGGGGCTAGCGGGGGCGAGCAGTACTTC
abundance: -; d_gene: -; v_gene: TRBV29-1; j_gene: TRBJ2-1; CDR3aa: CSATFTNYNEQFF; CDR3nt: TGCAGCGCTACATTTACCAACTACAATGAGCAGTTCTTC
abundance: -; d_gene: -; v_gene: TRBV7-9; j_gene: TRBJ1-2; CDR3aa: CASSLGAGAISPYGYTF; CDR3nt: TGTGCCAGCAGCTTAGGAGCGGGGGCTATCTCCCCCTATGGCTACACCTTC
abundance: -; d_gene: TRBD1; v_gene: TRBV6-5; j_gene: TRBJ1-1; CDR3aa: CASSYDRGVMNTEAFF; CDR3nt: TGTGCCAGCAGTTACGACAGGGGGGTGATGAACACTGAAGCTTTCTTT
abundance: few; d_gene: -; v_gene: TRBV19; j_gene: TRBJ2-3; CDR3aa: CASTPWGTPTPDTQYF; CDR3nt: TGTGCCAGTACCCCTTGGGGGACCCCTACTCCGGATACGCAGTATTTT
abundance: once; d_gene: -; v_gene: TRBV23-1; j_gene: TRBJ1-2; CDR3aa: CASSQTPPSANYGYTF; CDR3nt: TGCGCCAGCAGTCAAACTCCCCCTTCGGCTAACTATGGCTACACCTTC
abundance: -; d_gene: -; v_gene: TRBV11-2; j_gene: TRBJ2-7; CDR3aa: CASSVGTAAYEQYF; CDR3nt: TGTGCCAGCAGCGTCGGGACGGCAGCCTACGAGCAGTACTTC
abundance: -; d_gene: -; v_gene: TRBV6-5; j_gene: TRBJ1-2; CDR3aa: CASRSRGDARDGYTF; CDR3nt: TGTGCCAGCCGGTCTCGAGGGGACGCTCGGGATGGCTACACCTTC
abundance: -; d_gene: -; v_gene: TRBV10-1; j_gene: TRBJ1-1; CDR3aa: CASSSYQGLNTEAFF; CDR3nt: TGCGCCAGCAGCTCCTATCAGGGGTTGAACACTGAAGCTTTCTTT
abundance: -; d_gene: -; v_gene: TRBV5-1; j_gene: TRBJ1-1; CDR3aa: CASSWEGENTEAFF; CDR3nt: TGCGCCAGCAGCTGGGAAGGCGAGAACACTGAAGCTTTCTTT
abundance: -; d_gene: TRBD2; v_gene: TRBV11-2; j_gene: TRBJ2-7; CDR3aa: CASSGGRAVSYEQYF; CDR3nt: TGTGCCAGCAGCGGGGGGAGGGCGGTCTCCTACGAGCAGTACTTC
abundance: -; d_gene: TRBD2; v_gene: TRBV4-1; j_gene: TRBJ2-1; CDR3aa: CASSQGRGLVNEQFF; CDR3nt: TGCGCCAGCAGCCAGGGGCGGGGACTAGTCAATGAGCAGTTCTTC
abundance: -; d_gene: TRBD1; v_gene: TRBV30; j_gene: TRBJ2-2; CDR3aa: CAWSLGTGYTGELFF; CDR3nt: TGTGCCTGGAGTTTGGGGACAGGATACACCGGGGAGCTGTTTTTT
abundance: -; d_gene: -; v_gene: TRBV5-6; j_gene: TRBJ2-2; CDR3aa: CASSLVWGELFF; CDR3nt: TGTGCCAGCAGCCTCGTTTGGGGGGAGCTGTTTTTT
abundance: -; d_gene: -; v_gene: TRBV19; j_gene: TRBJ1-4; CDR3aa: CASTHDLEANVEKLFF; CDR3nt: TGTGCCAGTACCCATGACCTCGAGGCCAATGTTGAAAAACTGTTTTTT
abundance: -; d_gene: -; v_gene: TRBV4-1; j_gene: TRBJ1-1; CDR3aa: CASSEIAEGPGSEAFF; CDR3nt: TGCGCCAGCAGCGAAATCGCAGAAGGACCAGGCAGTGAAGCTTTCTTT
abundance: -; d_gene: TRBD1; v_gene: TRBV5-1; j_gene: TRBJ2-1; CDR3aa: CASSPTGGPYNEQFF; CDR3nt: TGCGCCAGCAGCCCAACAGGGGGGCCCTACAATGAGCAGTTCTTC
abundance: -; d_gene: -; v_gene: TRBV27; j_gene: TRBJ2-7; CDR3aa: CASSLWSRYEQYF; CDR3nt: TGTGCCAGCAGTTTATGGTCTAGGTACGAGCAGTACTTC
abundance: -; d_gene: TRBD2; v_gene: TRBV28; j_gene: TRBJ2-7; CDR3aa: CASSPRGSGGASYEQYF; CDR3nt: TGTGCCAGCAGTCCGCGGGGTAGCGGGGGGGCCTCCTACGAGCAGTACTTC
abundance: -; d_gene: TRBD2; v_gene: TRBV11-2; j_gene: TRBJ2-1; CDR3aa: CASSSEREGPYNEQFF; CDR3nt: TGTGCCAGCAGCTCAGAGCGGGAGGGCCCCTACAATGAGCAGTTCTTC
abundance: -; d_gene: -; v_gene: TRBV7-9; j_gene: TRBJ1-5; CDR3aa: CASSLKLRAEKQPQHF; CDR3nt: TGTGCCAGCAGCTTAAAGTTGAGGGCGGAGAAACAGCCCCAGCATTTT
abundance: -; d_gene: TRBD2; v_gene: TRBV27; j_gene: TRBJ2-1; CDR3aa: CASSLSGTSGIVPHNEQFF; CDR3nt: TGTGCCAGCAGTTTATCCGGGACTAGCGGGATAGTTCCCCACAATGAGCAGTTCTTC
abundance: -; d_gene: -; v_gene: TRBV5-1; j_gene: TRBJ2-7; CDR3aa: CASRDIGDEQYF; CDR3nt: TGCGCCAGCCGGGACATTGGGGACGAGCAGTACTTC
abundance: -; d_gene: -; v_gene: TRBV5-1; j_gene: TRBJ1-5; CDR3aa: CASIPSNQPQHF; CDR3nt: TGCGCCAGCATCCCATCCAATCAGCCCCAGCATTTT
abundance: -; d_gene: TRBD1; v_gene: TRBV6-1; j_gene: TRBJ2-3; CDR3aa: CASSLRDSLTDTQYF; CDR3nt: TGTGCCAGCAGTCTAAGGGACAGTTTGACAGATACGCAGTATTTT